This T cell receptor (beta chain) was recovered during a study of OX40 agonist ivuxolimab in advanced cancers. About the research overall: Patients took ivuxolimab, an agonistic anti-OX40 (CD134) antibody. It was permissible to have had prior anti-PD-1, anti-PD-L1 or anti-CTLA-4 therapy, and around 40% had some. General observations from the study: The authors did not determine the antigen specificity of the expanded peripheral T cells. Low normalized T-cell clonal expansion was also seen in some nonresponders.

V was clipped by 1 base and J by 3 bases, with 6 bases between them. Germline V gene sequence: CDR1 MNHNS, CDR2 SASEGT. The CDR3 extends over 13 amino acids. A note on this clone: Its antigen is not identified.

Clones were sequenced by immunoSEQ multiplex PCR, and TCRdb holds only the in-frame ones, with some missing. The table lists about 69,000 clones, 85% to 90% of them singletons. This chain links TRBV6-1 with TRBJ1-2; D uncertain. The source of this sequence is an adult with an advanced solid tumor such as melanoma, head and neck, liver or kidney cancer. This sample comprised CD4+ or CD8+ T cells sorted from blood, obtained in a trial of the OX40 agonist ivuxolimab. The CDR3 region has the DNA TGTGCCAGCAGTGAAGGGTTGTACTATGGCTACACCTTC. Residues: CASSEGLYYGYTF.